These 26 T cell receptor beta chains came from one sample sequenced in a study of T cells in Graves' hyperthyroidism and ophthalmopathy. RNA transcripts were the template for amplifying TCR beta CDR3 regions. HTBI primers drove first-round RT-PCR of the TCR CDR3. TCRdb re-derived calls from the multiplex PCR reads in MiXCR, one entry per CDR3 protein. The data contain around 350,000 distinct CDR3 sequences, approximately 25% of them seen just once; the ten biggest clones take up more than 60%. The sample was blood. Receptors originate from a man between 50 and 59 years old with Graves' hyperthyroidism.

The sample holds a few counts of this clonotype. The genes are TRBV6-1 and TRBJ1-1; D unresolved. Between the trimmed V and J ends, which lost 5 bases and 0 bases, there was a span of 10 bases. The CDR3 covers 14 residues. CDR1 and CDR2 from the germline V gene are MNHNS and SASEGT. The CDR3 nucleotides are TGTGCCAGCAGTCACACAAACCTGAACACTGAAGCTTTCTTT. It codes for CASSHTNLNTEAFF.

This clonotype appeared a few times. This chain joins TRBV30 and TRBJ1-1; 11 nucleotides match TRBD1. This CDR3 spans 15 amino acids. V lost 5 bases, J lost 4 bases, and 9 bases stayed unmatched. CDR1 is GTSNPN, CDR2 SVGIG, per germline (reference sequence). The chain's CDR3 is CAWGLRTGGFTEAFF. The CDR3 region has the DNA TGTGCCTGGGGTCTACGGACAGGGGGCTTCACTGAAGCTTTCTTT.

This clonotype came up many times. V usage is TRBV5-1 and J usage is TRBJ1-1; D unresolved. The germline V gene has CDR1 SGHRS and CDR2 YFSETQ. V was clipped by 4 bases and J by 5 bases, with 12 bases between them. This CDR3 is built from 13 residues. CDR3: CASSPGSRTEAFF. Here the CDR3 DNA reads TGCGCCAGCAGCCCTGGCTCCCGGACTGAAGCTTTCTTT.

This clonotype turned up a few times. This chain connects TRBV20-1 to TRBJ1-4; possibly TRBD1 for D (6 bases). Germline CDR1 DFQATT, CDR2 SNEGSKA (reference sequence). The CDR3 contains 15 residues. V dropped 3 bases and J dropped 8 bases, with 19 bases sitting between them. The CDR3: CSASVGGAPGEKLFF. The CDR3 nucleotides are TGCAGTGCTAGTGTAGGGGGGGCGCCTGGGGAAAAACTGTTTTTT.

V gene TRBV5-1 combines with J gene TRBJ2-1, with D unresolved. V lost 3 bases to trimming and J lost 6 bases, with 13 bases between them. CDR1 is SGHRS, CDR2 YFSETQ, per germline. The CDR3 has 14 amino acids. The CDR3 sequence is CASSSGLSGNEQFF. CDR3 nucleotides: TGCGCCAGCAGCTCCGGCCTCTCGGGCAATGAGCAGTTCTTC. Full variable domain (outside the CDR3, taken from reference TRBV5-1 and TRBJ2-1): KAGVTQTPRYLIKTRGQQVTLSCSPISGHRSVSWYQQTPGQGLQFLFEYFSETQRNKGNFPGRFSGRQFSNSRSEMNVSTLELGDSALYLCASSSGLSGNEQFFGPGTRLTVL.

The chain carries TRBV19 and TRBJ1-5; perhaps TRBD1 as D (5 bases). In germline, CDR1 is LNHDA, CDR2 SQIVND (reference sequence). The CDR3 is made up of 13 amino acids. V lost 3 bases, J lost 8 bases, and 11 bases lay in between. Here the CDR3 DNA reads TGTGCCAGTAGTATCCAGGGCGGGGAGCCCCAGCATTTT. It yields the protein CASSIQGGEPQHF.

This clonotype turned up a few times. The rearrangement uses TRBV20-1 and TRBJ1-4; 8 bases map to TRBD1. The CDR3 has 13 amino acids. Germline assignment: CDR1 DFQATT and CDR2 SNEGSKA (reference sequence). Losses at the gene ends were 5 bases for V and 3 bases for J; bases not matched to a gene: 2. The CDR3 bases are TGCAGTGCTTCAGGGGGCCCTAATGAAAAACTGTTTTTT. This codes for CSASGGPNEKLFF.

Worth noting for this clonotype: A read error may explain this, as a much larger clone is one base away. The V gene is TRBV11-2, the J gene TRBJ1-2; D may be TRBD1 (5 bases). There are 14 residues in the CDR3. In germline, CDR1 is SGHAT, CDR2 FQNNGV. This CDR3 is CASGLDRDAGGYTF. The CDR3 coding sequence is TGTGCCAGCGGCTTGGACCGGGACGCTGGGGGCTACACCTTC. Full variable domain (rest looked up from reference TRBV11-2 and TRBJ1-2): EAGVAQSPRYKIIEKRQSVAFWCNPISGHATLYWYQQILGQGPKLLIQFQNNGVVDDSQLPKDRFSAERLKGVDSTLKIQPAKLEDSAVYLCASGLDRDAGGYTFGSGTRLTVV.

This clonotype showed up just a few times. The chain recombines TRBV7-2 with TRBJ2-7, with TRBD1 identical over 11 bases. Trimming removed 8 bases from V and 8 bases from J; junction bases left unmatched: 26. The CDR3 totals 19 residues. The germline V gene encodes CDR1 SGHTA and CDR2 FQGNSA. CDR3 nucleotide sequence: TGTGCCAGCTCACCATTTCCCCCGGCCCCTACCGGACAGGGGGCGCAGCAGTACTTC. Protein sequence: CASSPFPPAPTGQGAQQYF.

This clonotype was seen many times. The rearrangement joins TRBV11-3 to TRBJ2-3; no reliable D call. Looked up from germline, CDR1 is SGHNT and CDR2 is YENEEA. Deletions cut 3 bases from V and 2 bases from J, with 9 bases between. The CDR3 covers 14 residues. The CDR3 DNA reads TGTGCCAGCAGCTTGAGCTCTCACACAGATACGCAGTATTTT. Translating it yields CASSLSSHTDTQYF.

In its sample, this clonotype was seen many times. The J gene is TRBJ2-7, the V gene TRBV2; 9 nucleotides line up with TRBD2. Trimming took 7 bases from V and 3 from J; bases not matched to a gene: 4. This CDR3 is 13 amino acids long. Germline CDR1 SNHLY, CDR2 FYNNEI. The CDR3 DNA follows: TGTGCCAGCATGGGGCGGGAGGGCTACGAGCAGTACTTC. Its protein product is CASMGREGYEQYF.

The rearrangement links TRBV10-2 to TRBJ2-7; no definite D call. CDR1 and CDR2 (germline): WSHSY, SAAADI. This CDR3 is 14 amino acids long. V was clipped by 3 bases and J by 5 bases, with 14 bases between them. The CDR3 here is CASSELPSADEQYF. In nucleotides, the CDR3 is TGCGCCAGCAGTGAACTTCCCTCGGCGGACGAGCAGTACTTC.

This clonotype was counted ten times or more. CDR3 coding DNA: TGCAGTGCAACCGGTCCCGGGAGGGGCTACACCTTC. This gives the protein CSATGPGRGYTF. The genes are TRBV20-1 and TRBJ1-2; unclear D gene. Germline-derived CDR1 and CDR2 are DFQATT and SNEGSKA (reference sequence). Trimming took 6 bases from V and 8 from J, leaving 16 bases between them. There are 12 residues in the CDR3.

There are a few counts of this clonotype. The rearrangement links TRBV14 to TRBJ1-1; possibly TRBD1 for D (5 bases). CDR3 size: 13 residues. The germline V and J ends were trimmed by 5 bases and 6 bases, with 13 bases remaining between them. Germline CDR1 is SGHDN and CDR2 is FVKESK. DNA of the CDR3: TGTGCCAGCAGCGATACAGGTAGAGCTGAAGCTTTCTTT. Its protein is CASSDTGRAEAFF.

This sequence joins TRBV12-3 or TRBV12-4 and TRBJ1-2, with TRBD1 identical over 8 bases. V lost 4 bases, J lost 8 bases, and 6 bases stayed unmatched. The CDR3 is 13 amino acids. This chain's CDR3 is CASSSQGEGGYTF. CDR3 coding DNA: TGTGCCAGCAGTTCACAGGGGGAGGGAGGCTACACCTTC.

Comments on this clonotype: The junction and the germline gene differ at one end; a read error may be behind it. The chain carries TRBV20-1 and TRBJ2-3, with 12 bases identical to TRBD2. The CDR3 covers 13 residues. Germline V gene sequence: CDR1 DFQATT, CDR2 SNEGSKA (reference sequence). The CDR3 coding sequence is TGCAGTGCCCGGACTAGCGGGGCAGATGCGCAGTATTTT. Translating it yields CSARTSGADAQYF.

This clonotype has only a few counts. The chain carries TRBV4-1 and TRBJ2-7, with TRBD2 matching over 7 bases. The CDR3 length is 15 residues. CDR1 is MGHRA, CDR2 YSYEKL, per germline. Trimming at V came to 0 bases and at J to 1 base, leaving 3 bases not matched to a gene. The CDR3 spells CASSQDPGGSYEQYF. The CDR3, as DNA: TGCGCCAGCAGCCAAGATCCGGGGGGTTCCTACGAGCAGTACTTC.

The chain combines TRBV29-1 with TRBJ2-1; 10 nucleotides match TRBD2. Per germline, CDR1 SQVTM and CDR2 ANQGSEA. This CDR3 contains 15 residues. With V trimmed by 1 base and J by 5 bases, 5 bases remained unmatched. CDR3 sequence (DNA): TGCAGCGTTGAAGCCCCGGGACTAGCGAACAATGAGCAGTTCTTC. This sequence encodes CSVEAPGLANNEQFF.

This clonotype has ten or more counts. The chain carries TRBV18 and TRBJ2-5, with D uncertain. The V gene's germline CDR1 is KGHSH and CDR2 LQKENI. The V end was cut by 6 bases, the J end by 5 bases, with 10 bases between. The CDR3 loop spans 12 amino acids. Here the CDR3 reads CASSSEAETQYF. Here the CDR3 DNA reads TGTGCCAGCTCGAGTGAAGCGGAGACCCAGTACTTC.

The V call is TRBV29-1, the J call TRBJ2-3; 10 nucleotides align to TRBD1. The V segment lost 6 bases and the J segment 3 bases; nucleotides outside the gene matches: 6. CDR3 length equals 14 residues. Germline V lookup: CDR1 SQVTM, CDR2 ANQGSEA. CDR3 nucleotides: TGCAGCGTCCGGGACAGGGGTTCTACAGATACGCAGTATTTT. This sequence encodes CSVRDRGSTDTQYF.

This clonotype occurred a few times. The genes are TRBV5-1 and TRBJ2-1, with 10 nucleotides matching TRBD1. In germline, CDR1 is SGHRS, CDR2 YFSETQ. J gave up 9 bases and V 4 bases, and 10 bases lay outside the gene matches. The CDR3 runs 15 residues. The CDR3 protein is CASSRDRGIGGEQFF. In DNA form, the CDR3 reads TGCGCCAGCAGCCGGGACAGGGGAATTGGAGGTGAGCAGTTCTTC. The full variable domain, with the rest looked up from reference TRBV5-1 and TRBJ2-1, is KAGVTQTPRYLIKTRGQQVTLSCSPISGHRSVSWYQQTPGQGLQFLFEYFSETQRNKGNFPGRFSGRQFSNSRSEMNVSTLELGDSALYLCASSRDRGIGGEQFFGPGTRLTVL.

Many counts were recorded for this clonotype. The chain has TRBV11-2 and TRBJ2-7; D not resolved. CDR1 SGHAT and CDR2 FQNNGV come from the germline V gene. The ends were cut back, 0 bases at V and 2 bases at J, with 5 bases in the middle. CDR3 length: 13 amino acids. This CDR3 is CASSLDRPYEQYF. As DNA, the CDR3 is TGTGCCAGCAGCTTAGACAGACCCTACGAGCAGTACTTC.

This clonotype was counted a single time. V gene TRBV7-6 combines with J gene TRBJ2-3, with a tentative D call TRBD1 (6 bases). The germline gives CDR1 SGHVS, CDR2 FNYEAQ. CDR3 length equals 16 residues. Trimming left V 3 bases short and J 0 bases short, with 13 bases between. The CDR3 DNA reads TGTGCCAGCAGCTTGACTGCACAGGGTAGCACAGATACGCAGTATTTT. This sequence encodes CASSLTAQGSTDTQYF. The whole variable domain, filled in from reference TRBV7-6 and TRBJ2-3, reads GAGVSQSPRYKVTKRGQDVALRCDPISGHVSLYWYRQALGQGPEFLTYFNYEAQQDKSGLPNDRFSAERPEGSISTLTIQRTEQRDSAMYRCASSLTAQGSTDTQYFGPGTRLTVL.

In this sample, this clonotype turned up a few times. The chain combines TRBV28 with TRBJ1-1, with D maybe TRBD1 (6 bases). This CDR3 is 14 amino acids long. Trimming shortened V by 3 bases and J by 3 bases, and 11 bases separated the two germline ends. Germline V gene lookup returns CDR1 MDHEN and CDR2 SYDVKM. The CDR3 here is CASSFPDRYTEAFF. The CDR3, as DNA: TGTGCCAGCAGTTTCCCGGACAGATACACTGAAGCTTTCTTT.

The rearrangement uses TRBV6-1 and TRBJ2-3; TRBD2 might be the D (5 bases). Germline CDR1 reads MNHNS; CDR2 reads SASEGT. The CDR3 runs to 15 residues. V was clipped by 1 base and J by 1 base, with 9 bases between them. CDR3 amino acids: CASSEGISGTDTQYF. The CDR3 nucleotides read TGTGCCAGCAGTGAAGGAATTAGCGGCACAGATACGCAGTATTTT.

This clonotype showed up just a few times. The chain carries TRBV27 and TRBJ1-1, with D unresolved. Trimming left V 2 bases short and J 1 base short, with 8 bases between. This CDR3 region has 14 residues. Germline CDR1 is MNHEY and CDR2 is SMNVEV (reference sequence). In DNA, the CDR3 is TGTGCCAGCAGTTTAATCCCCACGAACACTGAAGCTTTCTTT. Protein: CASSLIPTNTEAFF.